Shown below are 17 T cell receptor beta chains from a single sample sequenced in a study of follicular helper T cells after annual influenza vaccination. Documented time point: 2015-2016 season, 7 days after influenza vaccination. Profiled with immunoSEQ multiplex PCR; TCRdb holds only in-frame clones, not every one. Of 900 to 1,400 clones listed, about 77% were seen once; the top ten hold approximately 3.8%. This specimen was CXCR5+ CD38+ circulating T follicular helper cells from blood, taken 7 days after influenza vaccination. The subset denotes: circulating Tfh, non-naive CD4+CXCR5+PD-1+ (ICOS+CD38+ or ICOS-CD38-). These receptors came from an adult who received the influenza vaccine.

This clone was seen a handful of times. This sequence joins TRBV19 and TRBJ1-5, with D perhaps TRBD1 (5 bases). Germline V gene lookup returns CDR1 LNHDA and CDR2 SQIVND (reference sequence). CDR3 length equals 12 residues. Trimming removed 7 bases from V and 3 bases from J, with 7 bases in between. DNA of the CDR3: TGTGCCAGTACACAGGTCAATCAGCCCCAGCATTTT. Its translation is CASTQVNQPQHF. The whole variable domain, filled in from reference TRBV19 and TRBJ1-5, reads DGGITQSPKYLFRKEGQNVTLSCEQNLNHDAMYWYRQDPGQGLRLIYYSQIVNDFQKGDIAEGYSVSREKKESFPLTVTSAQKNPTAFYLCASTQVNQPQHFGDGTRLSIL.

This chain connects TRBV2 to TRBJ2-2; D is ambiguous. Trimming left V 4 bases short and J 7 bases short, with 7 bases between. Per the germline V gene, CDR1 is SNHLY and CDR2 is FYNNEI. The CDR3 spans 12 residues. The CDR3, as DNA: TGTGCCAGCAGTGGGGTCGGCGGGGAGCTGTTTTTT. It translates to CASSGVGGELFF.

The chain joins TRBV11-2 to TRBJ2-7; TRBD2 matches 11 bases. There are 15 residues in the CDR3. Germline V gene sequence: CDR1 SGHAT, CDR2 FQNNGV. The V gene end was trimmed by 5 bases and the J gene end by 5 bases; junction bases not matched to a gene: 8. CDR3 in amino acids: CASSPRGSGRDEQYF. The DNA for the CDR3 is TGTGCCAGCAGCCCACGAGGTAGCGGGAGGGACGAGCAGTACTTC. Looking up the rest from reference TRBV11-2 and TRBJ2-7 gives the full variable domain: EAGVAQSPRYKIIEKRQSVAFWCNPISGHATLYWYQQILGQGPKLLIQFQNNGVVDDSQLPKDRFSAERLKGVDSTLKIQPAKLEDSAVYLCASSPRGSGRDEQYFGPGTRLTVT.

The rearrangement joins TRBV18 to TRBJ2-2, with a weak D call TRBD1 (5 bases). This CDR3 contains 15 residues. Deletions cut 3 bases from V and 1 base from J, with 9 bases between. From germline, CDR1 is KGHSH and CDR2 LQKENI. The CDR3 sequence is CASSPGHENTGELFF. CDR3 coding DNA: TGTGCCAGCTCACCCGGACATGAGAACACCGGGGAGCTGTTTTTT. Filled out from reference TRBV18 and TRBJ2-2, the complete variable domain reads NAGVMQNPRHLVRRRGQEARLRCSPMKGHSHVYWYRQLPEEGLKFMVYLQKENIIDESGMPKERFSAEFPKEGPSILRIQQVVRGDSAAYFCASSPGHENTGELFFGEGSRLTVL.

The chain is built from TRBV30 and TRBJ2-1, with D tentatively TRBD2 (7 bases). This CDR3 comprises 15 residues. V dropped 2 bases and J dropped 7 bases, with 18 bases sitting between them. CDR1 and CDR2 from the germline V gene are GTSNPN and SVGIG (reference sequence). The CDR3 reads CAWSSGFGRGNEQFF. The CDR3 bases are TGTGCCTGGAGTAGTGGGTTTGGGAGGGGGAATGAGCAGTTCTTC.

CDR3 DNA: TGTGCCAGCAAGGGACAGCAAGAGACCCAGTACTTC. Protein: CASKGQQETQYF. The V call is TRBV2, the J call TRBJ2-5; 7 bases map to TRBD1. Germline CDR1 and CDR2: SNHLY and FYNNEI. This CDR3 has 12 amino acids. J was trimmed by 2 bases and V by 7 bases; bases with no gene match: 1.

This clone was seen a single time. V gene TRBV9 combines with J gene TRBJ2-3; TRBD1 is a possible D gene (5 bases). The V end lost 3 bases, the J end lost 4 bases, and 21 bases lay between the germline ends. The CDR3 is 17 residues long. Germline V lookup: CDR1 SGDLS, CDR2 YYNGEE. CDR3 region: CASSASSQGTPPDTQYF. The DNA for the CDR3 is TGTGCCAGCAGCGCCTCGTCCCAGGGCACCCCCCCAGATACGCAGTATTTT.

This chain uses TRBV5-1 with TRBJ2-7, with 8 bases fitting TRBD2. J gave up 2 bases and V 4 bases, and 5 bases lay outside the gene matches. The CDR3 spans 14 residues. Germline V gives CDR1 SGHRS, CDR2 YFSETQ. The chain's CDR3 is CASSHGGVAYEQYF. The CDR3 bases are TGCGCCAGCAGCCACGGGGGGGTGGCCTACGAGCAGTACTTC. The full variable domain, its missing parts supplied by reference TRBV5-1 and TRBJ2-7, is KAGVTQTPRYLIKTRGQQVTLSCSPISGHRSVSWYQQTPGQGLQFLFEYFSETQRNKGNFPGRFSGRQFSNSRSEMNVSTLELGDSALYLCASSHGGVAYEQYFGPGTRLTVT.

This chain joins TRBV7-9 and TRBJ1-6, with unresolved D. From germline, CDR1 is SEHNR and CDR2 FQNEAQ (reference sequence). Trimming removed 5 bases at V and 8 bases at J, with 16 bases between. This CDR3 contains 15 residues. In DNA form, the CDR3 reads TGTGCCAGCAGCCTACACAGCCTTTCGGATTCACCCCTCCACTTT. It specifies CASSLHSLSDSPLHF.

The CDR3 spells CASSEGSGSTYEQYF. CDR3 bases: TGCGCCAGCAGTGAGGGTTCAGGGAGCACCTACGAGCAGTACTTC. This sequence joins TRBV10-1 and TRBJ2-7; D assignment may be TRBD1 or TRBD2 (5 bases each). Germline loops: CDR1 WNHNN, CDR2 SYGVQD (reference sequence). With 2 bases removed from V and 2 bases from J, the gap between germline ends came to 13 bases. The CDR3 is 15 amino acids.

V is TRBV11-2 and J is TRBJ1-2; 8 bases fit TRBD1. V shed 5 bases, J shed 2 bases, and the junction held 7 bases outside the gene matches. The germline V gene encodes CDR1 SGHAT and CDR2 FQNNGV. The CDR3 covers 15 residues. CDR3 sequence (DNA): TGTGCCAGCAGCCCCGCCGGGACAGGAAACTATGGCTACACCTTC. As protein: CASSPAGTGNYGYTF. The full variable domain, in which reference TRBV11-2 and TRBJ1-2 provide the parts outside the CDR3, is EAGVAQSPRYKIIEKRQSVAFWCNPISGHATLYWYQQILGQGPKLLIQFQNNGVVDDSQLPKDRFSAERLKGVDSTLKIQPAKLEDSAVYLCASSPAGTGNYGYTFGSGTRLTVV.

This clone was counted a single time. V usage is TRBV11-3 and J usage is TRBJ2-3; the match to TRBD2 covers 14 bases. The V gene end was trimmed by 5 bases and the J gene end by 4 bases; junction bases not matched to a gene: 5. Germline CDR1 and CDR2: SGHNT and YENEEA. The CDR3 is 16 amino acids. As DNA, the CDR3 is TGTGCCAGCAGCCCTGGACTAGCGGGGGGTGCAGATACGCAGTATTTT. Its translation is CASSPGLAGGADTQYF.

This clone was seen a single time. The chain joins TRBV6-1 to TRBJ1-1; 7 nucleotides line up with TRBD1. Germline V gene lookup returns CDR1 MNHNS and CDR2 SASEGT. This CDR3 is built from 18 residues. The ends lost 2 bases at V and 6 bases at J; junction bases unmatched: 18. DNA for the CDR3: TGTGCCAGCAGTGAATTTATCCCCCAGGGGGGACGCGTCGCTGAAGCTTTCTTT. Protein product: CASSEFIPQGGRVAEAFF.

A single count supports this clone. The chain joins TRBV9 to TRBJ1-1; D gene unclear. Between the trimmed V and J ends, which lost 2 bases and 0 bases, there was a span of 5 bases. This CDR3 is built from 13 residues. CDR1 and CDR2 (germline): SGDLS, YYNGEE. Written as DNA, the CDR3 is TGTGCCAGCAGCGTCTCAGTGAACACTGAAGCTTTCTTT. It yields the protein CASSVSVNTEAFF.

This clone was counted between two and nine times. The V and J genes are TRBV13 and TRBJ2-7; D may be TRBD1 or TRBD2 (6 bases each). Germline V lookup: CDR1 PRHDT, CDR2 FYEKMQ (reference sequence). CDR3 length: 14 residues. Trimming took off 5 bases at V and 6 bases at J, with 17 bases between the two ends. CDR3: CASSTRGGLGEQYF. As DNA, the CDR3 is TGTGCCAGCAGCACTAGAGGGGGACTTGGCGAGCAGTACTTC.

V gene TRBV5-4 combines with J gene TRBJ2-7; no definite D call. V was cut by 0 bases and J by 2 bases, with 9 bases left in between. Germline values: CDR1 SGHNT, CDR2 YYREEE (reference sequence). The CDR3 runs 14 residues. The CDR3 region is CASSLESPPYEQYF. The CDR3 DNA reads as TGTGCCAGCAGCTTGGAATCCCCCCCCTACGAGCAGTACTTC.

This chain joins TRBV9 and TRBJ2-3; D unclear. Per germline, CDR1 SGDLS and CDR2 YYNGEE. This CDR3 comprises 13 residues. Trimming cost V 0 bases and J 3 bases, with 5 bases left between them. The CDR3 region has the DNA TGTGCCAGCAGCGTAGCTTTGACAGATACGCAGTATTTT. Protein sequence: CASSVALTDTQYF.